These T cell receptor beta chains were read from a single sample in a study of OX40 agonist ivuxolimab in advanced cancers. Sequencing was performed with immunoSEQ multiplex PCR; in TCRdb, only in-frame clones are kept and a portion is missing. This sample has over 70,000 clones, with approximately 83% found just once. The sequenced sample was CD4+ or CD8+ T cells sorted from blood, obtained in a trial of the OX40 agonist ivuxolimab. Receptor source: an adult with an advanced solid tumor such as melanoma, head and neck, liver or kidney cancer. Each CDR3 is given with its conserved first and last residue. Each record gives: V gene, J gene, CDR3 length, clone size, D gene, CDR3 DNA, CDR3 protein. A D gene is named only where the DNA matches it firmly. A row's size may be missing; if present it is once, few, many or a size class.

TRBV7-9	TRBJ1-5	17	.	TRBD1	TGTGCCAGCAGCTTAAGCCGGGACAGCCATAGCAATCAGCCCCAGCATTTT	CASSLSRDSHSNQPQHF
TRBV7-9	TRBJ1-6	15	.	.	TGTGCCAGCAGCTTACTTGGGCAATTCAATTCACCCCTCCACTTT	CASSLLGQFNSPLHF
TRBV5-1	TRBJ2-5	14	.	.	TGCGCCAGCAGCCCGAGACTAGACGGGGAGACCCAGTACTTC	CASSPRLDGETQYF
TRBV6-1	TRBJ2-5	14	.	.	TGTGCCAGCAGTGAAAGGTCTAGCCGGGAGACCCAGTACTTC	CASSERSSRETQYF
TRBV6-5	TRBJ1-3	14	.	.	TGTGCCAGCTGCGCCCCTGGGTCTGGAAACACCATATATTTT	CASCAPGSGNTIYF
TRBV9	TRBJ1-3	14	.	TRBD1	TGTGCCAGCAGCGTTCAGGGGGCTGGAAACACCATATATTTT	CASSVQGAGNTIYF
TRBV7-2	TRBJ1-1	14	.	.	TGTGCCAGCAGCTTAGAGGATGGGGGCACTGAAGCTTTCTTT	CASSLEDGGTEAFF
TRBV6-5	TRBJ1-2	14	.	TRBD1	TGTGCCAGCACCGAACGGACAGGGGCACGGGGCTACACCTTC	CASTERTGARGYTF
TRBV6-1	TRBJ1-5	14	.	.	TGTGCCAGCAGTGAACACACCCGCAATCAGCCCCAGCATTTT	CASSEHTRNQPQHF
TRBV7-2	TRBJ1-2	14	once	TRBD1	TGTGCCAGCAGCTTAGGATCAGGGGGCTATGGCTACACCTTC	CASSLGSGGYGYTF
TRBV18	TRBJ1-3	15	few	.	TGTGCCAGCTCACCGGCGGCGGGGTTTGGAAACACCATATATTTT	CASSPAAGFGNTIYF
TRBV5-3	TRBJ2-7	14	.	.	TGTGCCAGAAGCCCCAGATTTTCCGACTACGAGCAGTACTTC	CARSPRFSDYEQYF
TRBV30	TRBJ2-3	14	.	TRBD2	TGTGCCTGCGCGAGCGGGGTTAGCACAGATACGCAGTATTTT	CACASGVSTDTQYF
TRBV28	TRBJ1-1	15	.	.	TGTGCCAGCAGTATCACCTTACAGGGAATCACTGAAGCTTTCTTT	CASSITLQGITEAFF
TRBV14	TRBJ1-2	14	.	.	TGTGCCAGCAGCGCATCCCGGGGGTACTATGGCTACACCTTC	CASSASRGYYGYTF
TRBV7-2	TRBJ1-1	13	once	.	TGTGCCAGCAGTGGCCAGGGGTACACTGAAGCTTTCTTT	CASSGQGYTEAFF
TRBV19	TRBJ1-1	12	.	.	TGTGCCAGTAGTATAAGTTCAGGGAGAGCTTTCTTT	CASSISSGRAFF
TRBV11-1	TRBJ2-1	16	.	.	TGTGCCAGCAGCTCACAACGGGACAACCCCTACAATGAGCAGTTCTTC	CASSSQRDNPYNEQFF
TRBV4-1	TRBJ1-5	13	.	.	TGCGCCAGCAGCCAGGATTCTAATCAGCCCCAGCATTTT	CASSQDSNQPQHF
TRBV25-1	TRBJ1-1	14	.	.	TGTGCCAGCAGTCAATTTACAGGGTTAACTGAAGCTTTCTTT	CASSQFTGLTEAFF
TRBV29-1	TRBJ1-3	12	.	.	TGCAGCGCCGCCAGCTCTGGAAACACCATATATTTT	CSAASSGNTIYF
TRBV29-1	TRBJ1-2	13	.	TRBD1	TGCAGCGCTACACAGGGGGGTAACTATGGCTACACCTTC	CSATQGGNYGYTF
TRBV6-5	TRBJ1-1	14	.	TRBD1	TGTGCCAGCAGTAAATCAGGGGGGAACACTGAAGCTTTCTTT	CASSKSGGNTEAFF
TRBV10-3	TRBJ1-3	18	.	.	TGTGCCATCAGTCAGTCTGCGAGGGTATTGGGCTCTGGAAACACCATATATTTT	CAISQSARVLGSGNTIYF
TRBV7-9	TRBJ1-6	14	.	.	TGTGCCAGCGCAAAAAACAGGGTTGATTCACCCCTCCACTTT	CASAKNRVDSPLHF
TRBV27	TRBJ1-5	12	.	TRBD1	TGTGCCAGCCAAGGGGGCGGACAGCCCCAGCATTTT	CASQGGGQPQHF
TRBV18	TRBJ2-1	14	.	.	TGTGCCAGCTCACCACAACAGGGAGTCTATGAGCAGTTCTTC	CASSPQQGVYEQFF
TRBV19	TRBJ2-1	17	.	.	TGTGCCAGTAGTCCCTTAACTACAGGGAGGCCCTACAATGAGCAGTTCTTC	CASSPLTTGRPYNEQFF
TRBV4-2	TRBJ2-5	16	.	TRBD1	TGTGCCAGCAGCCAAGAGCCGACAGGGGGCCTGGAGACCCAGTACTTC	CASSQEPTGGLETQYF
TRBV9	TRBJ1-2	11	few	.	TGTGCCAGCACTGGGGATTATGGCTACACCTTC	CASTGDYGYTF
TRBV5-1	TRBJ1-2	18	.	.	TGCGCCAGCAGCTTGGATTTGGGGGTAGGAGATACAGTCTATGGCTACACCTTC	CASSLDLGVGDTVYGYTF
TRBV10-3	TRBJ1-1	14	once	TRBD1	TGTGCCATCAGCAACAGGGGGGAGGACACTGAAGCTTTCTTT	CAISNRGEDTEAFF
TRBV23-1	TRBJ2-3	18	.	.	TGCGCCAGCAGTCAAGTAGGGGAGGACAGTAAGAGCACAGATACGCAGTATTTT	CASSQVGEDSKSTDTQYF
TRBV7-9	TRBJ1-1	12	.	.	TGTGCCAGCAGCTTAACCGGCCTTGAAGCTTTCTTT	CASSLTGLEAFF
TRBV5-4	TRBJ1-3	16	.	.	TGTGCCAGCAGCTTGGCAGGGGCTGTCTCTGGAAACACCATATATTTT	CASSLAGAVSGNTIYF
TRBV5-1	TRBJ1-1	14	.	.	TGCGCCAGCAGCTCAGGGTCATTGAACACTGAAGCTTTCTTT	CASSSGSLNTEAFF
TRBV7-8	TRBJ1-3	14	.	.	TGTGCCAGCAGCTTAGACAGGGCTGGAAACACCATATATTTT	CASSLDRAGNTIYF
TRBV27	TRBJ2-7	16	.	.	TGTGCCAGCAGTTTCGAGGGCTCGTCGGTGGGTTACGAGCAGTACTTC	CASSFEGSSVGYEQYF
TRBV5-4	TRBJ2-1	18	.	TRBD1	TGTGCCAGCAGCTTGTTAGGGCAGGGGGCTTCCCTCTACAATGAGCAGTTCTTC	CASSLLGQGASLYNEQFF
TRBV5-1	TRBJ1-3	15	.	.	TGCGCCAGCAGTACAGCGGGTAACTCTGGAAACACCATATATTTT	CASSTAGNSGNTIYF
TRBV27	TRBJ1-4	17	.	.	TGTGCCAGCAGACTTTCCCCTCCAGGGGTGAATACTGAAAAACTGTTTTTT	CASRLSPPGVNTEKLFF
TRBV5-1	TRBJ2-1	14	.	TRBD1	TGCGCCAGCAGCCCGGACCGACAGGGGAATGAGCAGTTCTTC	CASSPDRQGNEQFF